This TCR beta chain was retrieved from a study of CD8+CD57+ T cells in acquired aplastic anemia. The V end lost 6 bases, the J end lost 1 base, and 9 bases lay between the germline ends. CDR1 DFQATT and CDR2 SNEGSKA come from the germline V gene (reference sequence). The CDR3 covers 12 residues. For sequencing, patients were chosen who had shown expansion of CD8+CD57+ cells by flow cytometry. Using genomic DNA as the template, TCR beta VDJ and CDR3 profiling was carried out. MiXCR, applied by TCRdb to the reads, yields one record per CDR3 protein. The table includes about 470,000 distinct CDR3 sequences, roughly a third detected once.

The sequence was obtained from a human donor with aplastic anemia. V is TRBV20-1 and J is TRBJ2-5; D ambiguous. Specimen: sorted CD4+, CD8+, or CD8+CD57+ T cells (not recorded which) from PBMCs. Here the CDR3 reads CSARLVQETQYF. For the CDR3, the DNA is TGCAGTGCCCGACTGGTCCAAGAGACCCAGTACTTC.